The clone carrying this TCR beta chain is a singleton in its sample. This entry belongs to a study of shared clonotypes between healthy human individuals. Measured with immunoSEQ multiplex PCR; TCRdb has only the in-frame clones, and not every one. The table includes roughly 320,000 clones, roughly 87% detected once. Germline-derived CDR1 and CDR2 are MNHEY and SMNVEV (reference sequence). With 6 bases clipped from V and 7 bases from J, the junction kept 15 bases outside the gene matches. The length of the CDR3 is 16 residues. The chain links TRBV27 to TRBJ2-1, with TRBD2 matching 7 bases. This TCR was sampled from a man aged 18-30 years in good health. The sample taken for sequencing was memory CD8+ T cells sorted from blood. The subset is: CD45RO+ cells pooled with CCR7-negative TemRA cells. The CDR3 DNA follows: TGTGCCAGCAGCGCCCCCGGGTTGGGGGGGTGGAATGAGCAGTTCTTC. It translates to CASSAPGLGGWNEQFF.